This is a list of T cell receptor beta chains from one sample in a study of OX40 agonist ivuxolimab in advanced cancers. Some clones are missing from TCRdb's copy, which holds only in-frame ones; the method was immunoSEQ multiplex PCR. The top ten clones hold roughly 18% of a sample with some 30,000 clones, around 87% of them seen once. The input for sequencing was CD4+ or CD8+ T cells sorted from blood, taken in a trial of the OX40 agonist ivuxolimab. These receptors were obtained from an adult with an advanced solid tumor such as melanoma, head and neck, liver or kidney cancer. Both conserved end residues are part of each CDR3. A D gene is named only where the DNA matches it firmly. Size values are once, few and many counts, or a class for expanded clones, and some rows have none.

>NA|TRBV15|NA|TRBJ1-1
TGTGCCACCAGCAGAGATATAGTGGCTGAAGCTTTCTTT
CATSRDIVAEAFF
>NA|TRBV5-1|NA|TRBJ2-7
TGCGCCAGCAGCTTGGGGTACGAGCAGTACTTC
CASSLGYEQYF
>NA|TRBV27|NA|TRBJ2-7
TGTGCCAGCAGTTACTCGGACACCGCCGAGCAGTACTTC
CASSYSDTAEQYF
>TRBD1|TRBV6-5|NA|TRBJ2-7
TGTGCCAGCAGTTACGGGGACAGCACCTACGAGCAGTACTTC
CASSYGDSTYEQYF
>TRBD2|TRBV7-9|once|TRBJ2-3
TGTGCCAGCCTTAGCGGGGGCGCCACAGATACGCAGTATTTT
CASLSGGATDTQYF
>NA|TRBV14|NA|TRBJ1-5
TGTGCCAGCAGCCAAGGGCACCTCAATCAGCCCCAGCATTTT
CASSQGHLNQPQHF
>NA|TRBV7-6|NA|TRBJ2-2
TGTGCCAGCAGCTTAGCGGGCAGCCCAACCGGGGAGCTGTTTTTT
CASSLAGSPTGELFF
>TRBD2|TRBV27|few|TRBJ2-1
TGTGCCAGCAGTTTAGCGGGAGGGGACAATGAGCAGTTCTTC
CASSLAGGDNEQFF
>NA|TRBV5-1|NA|TRBJ2-7
TGCGCCAGCAGCTGGAGGGACAGAAAAACCCCACGCCACGAGCAGTACTTC
CASSWRDRKTPRHEQYF
>NA|TRBV4-1|NA|TRBJ1-2
TGCGCCAGCAGCCAAGAAGGCGGAAACTATGGCTACACCTTC
CASSQEGGNYGYTF
>NA|TRBV5-6|NA|TRBJ2-7
TGTGCCAGCAGCGCCGAAATAGTGCCCTTCGAGCAGTACTTC
CASSAEIVPFEQYF
>NA|TRBV5-1|NA|TRBJ2-2
TGCGCCAGCAGCTTTAACACCGGGGAGCTGTTTTTT
CASSFNTGELFF
>NA|TRBV4-3|NA|TRBJ2-7
TGCGCCAGCAGCCAAGATATAATAACCGGGGGGCTGGGCGAGCAGTACTTC
CASSQDIITGGLGEQYF
>TRBD1|TRBV11-3|once|TRBJ2-7
TGTGCCAGCAGCTTCCGACAGGGGGCAAAATCCTACGAGCAGTACTTC
CASSFRQGAKSYEQYF
>NA|TRBV27|NA|TRBJ1-2
TGTGCCAGCAGTGGGTTAGGACAGACGAATAGGCTGAATGGCTACACCTTC
CASSGLGQTNRLNGYTF
>NA|TRBV19|NA|TRBJ2-2
TGTGCCAGTAGTGGAGCGCTGGAGACCGGGGAGCTGTTTTTT
CASSGALETGELFF
>TRBD2|TRBV4-1|medium-sized|TRBJ2-2
TGCGCCAGCAGCCAACCTAGCGGAACCGGGGAGCTGTTTTTT
CASSQPSGTGELFF
>NA|TRBV19|NA|TRBJ1-3
TGTGCCAGTATACAATCAGGCTTCTCTGGAAACACCATATATTTT
CASIQSGFSGNTIYF
>TRBD1|TRBV19|NA|TRBJ2-5
TGTGCCAGTAGTACTCGGACAGGAGAGACCCAGTACTTC
CASSTRTGETQYF
>NA|TRBV27|once|TRBJ2-1
TGTGCCAGCCCCTTGTGTGAGCAGTTCTTC
CASPLCEQFF
>TRBD2|TRBV5-6|NA|TRBJ2-7
TGTGCCAGCAGCCAAGGGATGGGACTAGCGGGAGGTTCCTCCTACGAGCAGTACTTC
CASSQGMGLAGGSSYEQYF
>TRBD1|TRBV7-8|NA|TRBJ1-2
TGTGCCAGCAGCTTCTGGACAGGGGGCGCAAACTATGGCTACACCTTC
CASSFWTGGANYGYTF
>NA|TRBV6-6|NA|TRBJ2-7
TGTGCCAGCAGTTCTACCCAGCCCTACGAGCAGTACTTC
CASSSTQPYEQYF
>NA|TRBV5-5|NA|TRBJ2-1
TGTGCCAGCAGCCCGGGATCCTCGGCCTACAATGAGCAGTTCTTC
CASSPGSSAYNEQFF
>NA|TRBV9|NA|TRBJ2-2
TGTGCCAGCAGCGTAGGAGGAGGGGCCTCCGGGGAGCTGTTTTTT
CASSVGGGASGELFF
>NA|TRBV6-5|NA|TRBJ2-3
TGTGCCAGCAGTCAATCGCGGACCTCCGATACGCAGTATTTT
CASSQSRTSDTQYF
>TRBD1|TRBV4-3|NA|TRBJ1-1
TGCGCCAGCAGCCAAGAAACAGTAGAACAGGGGGTTACTGAAGCTTTCTTT
CASSQETVEQGVTEAFF
>TRBD1|TRBV18|NA|TRBJ1-1
TGTGCCAGCTCACCGCCGGCCAGGGGGCTTGTCACTGAAGCTTTCTTT
CASSPPARGLVTEAFF
>NA|TRBV5-5|NA|TRBJ2-5
TGTGCCAGCAGCTTGGTGACAGTCCAAGAGACCCAGTACTTC
CASSLVTVQETQYF
>TRBD2|TRBV7-9|NA|TRBJ2-7
TGTGCCAGCAGTCCCCGGGGGGTCCCCCTCTACGAGCAGTACTTC
CASSPRGVPLYEQYF
>NA|TRBV7-6|NA|TRBJ2-3
TGTGCCAGCAGCTTAGACTCCGGATCCGCAGATACGCAGTATTTT
CASSLDSGSADTQYF
>NA|TRBV4-1|NA|TRBJ1-2
TGCGCCAGCAGCCAAGATTCAGGTACAGGGATGAATGGCTACACCTTC
CASSQDSGTGMNGYTF
>NA|TRBV11-3|NA|TRBJ2-4
TGTGCCAGCAGCTTATTCCCTCTCGCCCAAAACATTCAGTACTTC
CASSLFPLAQNIQYF
>TRBD1|TRBV5-1|NA|TRBJ1-2
TGCGCCAGCAGCCCGAGGACAGGGGGCGCGGGTGGATATGGCTACACCTTC
CASSPRTGGAGGYGYTF
>NA|TRBV7-9|NA|TRBJ2-3
TGTGCCAGCAGCCCTCCTGACACGAGCACAGATACGCAGTATTTT
CASSPPDTSTDTQYF
>TRBD1|TRBV11-2|NA|TRBJ1-1
TGTGCCAGCAGCTCTTCAGGGGGCACTGAAGCTTTCTTT
CASSSSGGTEAFF
>NA|TRBV6-1|NA|TRBJ1-1
TGTGCCAGCGGTCCGCTACAGGGTGACACTGAAGCTTTCTTT
CASGPLQGDTEAFF
>NA|TRBV11-2|NA|TRBJ2-7
TGTGCCAGCAGCTTAGACGGGAGTCAATTCGACGAGCAGTACTTC
CASSLDGSQFDEQYF
>TRBD1|TRBV6-1|NA|TRBJ1-2
TGTGCCAGCAGAACCGGGACAGGGTTGAACTATGGCTACACCTTC
CASRTGTGLNYGYTF
>NA|TRBV7-2|NA|TRBJ1-1
TGTGCCAGCAGCTTAGTTGGCCGCACCATGAACACTGAAGCTTTCTTT
CASSLVGRTMNTEAFF
>NA|TRBV7-2|NA|TRBJ1-2
TGTGCCAGCAGCTCCCGGGGGGGTTATGGCTACACCTTC
CASSSRGGYGYTF
>TRBD2|TRBV6-1|NA|TRBJ2-4
TGTGCCAGCAGTGAACGGGACTACCTAGCCAAAAACATTCAGTACTTC
CASSERDYLAKNIQYF
>NA|TRBV4-2|NA|TRBJ1-1
TGTGCCAGCAGCCAAGAATATTTAACAGCGAACACTGAAGCTTTCTTT
CASSQEYLTANTEAFF
>NA|TRBV28|NA|TRBJ2-5
TGTGCCAGCAGCTCCGGACAGGGAGGGATAGACCCAGAGACCCAGTACTTC
CASSSGQGGIDPETQYF